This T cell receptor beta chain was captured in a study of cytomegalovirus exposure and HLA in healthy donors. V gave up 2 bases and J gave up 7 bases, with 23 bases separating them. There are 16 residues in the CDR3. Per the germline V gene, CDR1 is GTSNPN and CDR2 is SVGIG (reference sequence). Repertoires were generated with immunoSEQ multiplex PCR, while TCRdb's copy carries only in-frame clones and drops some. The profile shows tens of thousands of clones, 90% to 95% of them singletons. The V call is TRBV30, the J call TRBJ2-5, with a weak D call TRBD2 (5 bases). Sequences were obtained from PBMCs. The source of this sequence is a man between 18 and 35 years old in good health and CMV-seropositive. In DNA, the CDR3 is TGTGCCTGGAGTTGGGGTGGGAGCCGGCCCACTGGGACCCAGTACTTC. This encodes CAWSWGGSRPTGTQYF.